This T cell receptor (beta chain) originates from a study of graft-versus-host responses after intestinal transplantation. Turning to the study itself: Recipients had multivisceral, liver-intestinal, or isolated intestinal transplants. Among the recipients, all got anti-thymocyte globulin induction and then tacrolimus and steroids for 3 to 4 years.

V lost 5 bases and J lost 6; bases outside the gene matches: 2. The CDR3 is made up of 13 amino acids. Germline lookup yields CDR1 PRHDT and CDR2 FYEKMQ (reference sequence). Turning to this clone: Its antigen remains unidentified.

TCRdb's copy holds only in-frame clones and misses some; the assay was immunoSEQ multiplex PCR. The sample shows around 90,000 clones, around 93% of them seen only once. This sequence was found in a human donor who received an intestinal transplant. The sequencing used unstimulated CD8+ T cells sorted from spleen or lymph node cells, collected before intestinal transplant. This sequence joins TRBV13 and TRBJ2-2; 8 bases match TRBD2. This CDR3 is CASSPGGAGELFF. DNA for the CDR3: TGTGCCAGCAGCCCGGGGGGGGCCGGGGAGCTGTTTTTT.